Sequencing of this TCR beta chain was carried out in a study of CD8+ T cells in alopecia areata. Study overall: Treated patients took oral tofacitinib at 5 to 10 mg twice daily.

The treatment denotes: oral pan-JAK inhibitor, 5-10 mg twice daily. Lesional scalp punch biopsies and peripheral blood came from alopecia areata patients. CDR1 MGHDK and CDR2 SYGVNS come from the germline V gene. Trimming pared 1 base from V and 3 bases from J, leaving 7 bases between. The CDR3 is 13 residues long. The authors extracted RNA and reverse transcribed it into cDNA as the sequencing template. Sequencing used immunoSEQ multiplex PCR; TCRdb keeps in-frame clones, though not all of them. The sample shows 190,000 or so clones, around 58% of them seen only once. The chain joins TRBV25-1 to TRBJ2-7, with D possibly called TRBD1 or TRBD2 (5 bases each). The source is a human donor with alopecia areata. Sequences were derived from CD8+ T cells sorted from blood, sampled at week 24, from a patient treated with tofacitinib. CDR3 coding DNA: TGTGCCAGCAGTGAATGGGACGGCTACGAGCAGTACTTC. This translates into CASSEWDGYEQYF.